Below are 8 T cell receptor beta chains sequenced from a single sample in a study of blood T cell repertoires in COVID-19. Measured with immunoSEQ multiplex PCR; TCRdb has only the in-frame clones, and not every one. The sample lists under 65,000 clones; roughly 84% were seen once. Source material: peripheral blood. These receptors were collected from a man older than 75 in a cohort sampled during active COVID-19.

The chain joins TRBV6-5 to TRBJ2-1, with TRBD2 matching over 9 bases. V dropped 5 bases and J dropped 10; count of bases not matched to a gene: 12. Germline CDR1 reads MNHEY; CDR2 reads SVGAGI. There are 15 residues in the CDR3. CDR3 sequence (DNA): TGTGCCAGCAGTCCCCGTGATAGCGGGAGTAAAGAGCAGTTCTTC. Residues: CASSPRDSGSKEQFF.

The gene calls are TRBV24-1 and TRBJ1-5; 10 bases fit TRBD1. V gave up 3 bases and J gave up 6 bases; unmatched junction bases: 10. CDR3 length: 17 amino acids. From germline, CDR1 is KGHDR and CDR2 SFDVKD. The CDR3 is CATSDPSLDRGLQPQHF. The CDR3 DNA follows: TGTGCCACCAGTGATCCCTCCTTAGACAGGGGGCTTCAGCCCCAGCATTTT.

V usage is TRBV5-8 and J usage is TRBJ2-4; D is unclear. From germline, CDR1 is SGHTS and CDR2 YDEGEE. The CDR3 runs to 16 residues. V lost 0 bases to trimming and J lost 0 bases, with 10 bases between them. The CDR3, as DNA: TGTGCCAGCAGCTTGGTAGCAACACTAGCCAAAAACATTCAGTACTTC. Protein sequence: CASSLVATLAKNIQYF.

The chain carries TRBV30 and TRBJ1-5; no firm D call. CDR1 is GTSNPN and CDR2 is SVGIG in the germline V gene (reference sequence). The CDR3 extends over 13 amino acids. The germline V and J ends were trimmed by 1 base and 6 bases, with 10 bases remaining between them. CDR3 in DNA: TGTGCCTGGAGTGCCGACACGCGTCAGCCCCAGCATTTT. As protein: CAWSADTRQPQHF.

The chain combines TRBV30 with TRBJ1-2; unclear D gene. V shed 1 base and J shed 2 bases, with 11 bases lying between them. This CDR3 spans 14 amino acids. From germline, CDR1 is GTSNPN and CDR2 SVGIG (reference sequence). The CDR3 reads CAWSEPGKNYGYTF. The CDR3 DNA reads TGTGCCTGGAGTGAACCCGGGAAAAACTATGGCTACACCTTC.

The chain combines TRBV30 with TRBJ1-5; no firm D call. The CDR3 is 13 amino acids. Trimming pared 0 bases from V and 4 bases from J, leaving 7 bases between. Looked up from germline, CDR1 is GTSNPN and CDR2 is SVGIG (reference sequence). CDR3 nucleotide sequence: TGTGCCTGGAGTGTACGGGAAAATCAGCCCCAGCATTTT. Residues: CAWSVRENQPQHF.

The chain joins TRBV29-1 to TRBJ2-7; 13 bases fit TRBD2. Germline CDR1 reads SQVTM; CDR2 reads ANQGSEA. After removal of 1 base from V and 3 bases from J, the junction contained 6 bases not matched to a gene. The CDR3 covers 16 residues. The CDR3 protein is CSVEGQGTSGIYEQYF. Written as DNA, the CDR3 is TGCAGCGTTGAAGGCCAGGGGACTAGCGGGATCTACGAGCAGTACTTC.

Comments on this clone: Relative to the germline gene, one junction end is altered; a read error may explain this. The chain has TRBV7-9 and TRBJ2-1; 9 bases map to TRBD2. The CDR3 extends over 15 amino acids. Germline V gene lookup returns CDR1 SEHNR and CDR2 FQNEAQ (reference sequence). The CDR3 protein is CASSLGLAPGNEQFF. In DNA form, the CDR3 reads TGTGCCAGCAGTTTAGGACTAGCGCCAGGCAATGAGCAGTTCTTC.